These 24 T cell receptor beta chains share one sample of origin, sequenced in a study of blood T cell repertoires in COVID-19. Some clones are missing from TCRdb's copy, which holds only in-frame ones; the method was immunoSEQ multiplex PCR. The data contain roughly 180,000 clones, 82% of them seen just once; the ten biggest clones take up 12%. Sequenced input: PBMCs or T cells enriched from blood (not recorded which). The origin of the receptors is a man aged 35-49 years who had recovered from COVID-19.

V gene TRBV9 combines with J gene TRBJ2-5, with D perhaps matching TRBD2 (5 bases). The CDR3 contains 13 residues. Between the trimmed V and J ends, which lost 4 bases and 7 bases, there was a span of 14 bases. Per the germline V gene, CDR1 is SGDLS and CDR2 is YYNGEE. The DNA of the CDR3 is TGTGCCAGCAGCCCTTATTCCGCGGGGACCCAGTACTTC. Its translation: CASSPYSAGTQYF. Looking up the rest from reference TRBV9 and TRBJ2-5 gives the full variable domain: DSGVTQTPKHLITATGQRVTLRCSPRSGDLSVYWYQQSLDQGLQFLIQYYNGEERAKGNILERFSAQQFPDLHSELNLSSLELGDSALYFCASSPYSAGTQYFGPGTRLLVL.

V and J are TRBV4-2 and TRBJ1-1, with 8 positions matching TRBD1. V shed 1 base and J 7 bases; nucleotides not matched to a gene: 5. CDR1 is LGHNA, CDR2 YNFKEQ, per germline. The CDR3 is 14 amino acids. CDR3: CASSQATGANEAFF. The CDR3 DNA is TGTGCCAGCAGCCAAGCGACAGGGGCTAATGAAGCTTTCTTT.

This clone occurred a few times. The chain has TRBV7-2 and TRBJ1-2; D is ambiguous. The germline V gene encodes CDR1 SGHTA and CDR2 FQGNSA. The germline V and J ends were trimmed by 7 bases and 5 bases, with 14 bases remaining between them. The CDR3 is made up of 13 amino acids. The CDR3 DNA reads TGTGCCAGCACCCTTCAGGAGGAGTATGGCTACACCTTC. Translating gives CASTLQEEYGYTF.

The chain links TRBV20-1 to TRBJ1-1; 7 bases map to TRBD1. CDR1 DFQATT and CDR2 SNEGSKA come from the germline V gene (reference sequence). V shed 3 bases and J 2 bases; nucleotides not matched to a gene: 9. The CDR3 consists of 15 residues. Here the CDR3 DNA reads TGCAGTGCTAGTAGTTCCGGGACAGCTAACACTGAAGCTTTCTTT. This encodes CSASSSGTANTEAFF.

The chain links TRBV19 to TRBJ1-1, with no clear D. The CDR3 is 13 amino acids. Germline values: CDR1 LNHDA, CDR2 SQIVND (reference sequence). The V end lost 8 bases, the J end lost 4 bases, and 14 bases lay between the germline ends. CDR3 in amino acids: CASRRGMRTEAFF. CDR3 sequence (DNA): TGTGCCAGTCGGCGCGGGATGCGCACTGAAGCTTTCTTT.

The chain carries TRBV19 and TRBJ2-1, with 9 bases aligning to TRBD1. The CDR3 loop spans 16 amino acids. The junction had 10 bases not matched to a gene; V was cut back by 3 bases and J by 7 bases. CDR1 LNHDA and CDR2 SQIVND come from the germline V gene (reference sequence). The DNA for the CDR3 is TGTGCCAGTAGTATCCTCGGACAGGGGAATATGAATGAGCAGTTCTTC. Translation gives CASSILGQGNMNEQFF.

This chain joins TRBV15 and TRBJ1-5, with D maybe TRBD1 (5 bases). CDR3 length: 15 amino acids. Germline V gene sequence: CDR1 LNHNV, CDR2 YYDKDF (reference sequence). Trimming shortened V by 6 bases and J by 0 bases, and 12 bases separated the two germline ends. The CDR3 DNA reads TGTGCCACCAGTAAAACAGGTAATAGCAATCAGCCCCAGCATTTT. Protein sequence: CATSKTGNSNQPQHF. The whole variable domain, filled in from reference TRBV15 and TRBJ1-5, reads DAMVIQNPRYQVTQFGKPVTLSCSQTLNHNVMYWYQQKSSQAPKLLFHYYDKDFNNEADTPDNFQSRRPNTSFCFLDIRSPGLGDTAMYLCATSKTGNSNQPQHFGDGTRLSIL.

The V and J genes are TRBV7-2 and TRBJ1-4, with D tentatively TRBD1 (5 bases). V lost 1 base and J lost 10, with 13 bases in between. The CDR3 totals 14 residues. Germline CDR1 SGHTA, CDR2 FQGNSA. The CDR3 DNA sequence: TGTGCCAGCAGCTTAGAGGTCTTCGGGGGAAAACTGTTTTTT. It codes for CASSLEVFGGKLFF.

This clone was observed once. CDR3 nucleotides: TGTGCCAGCAGCCCGGGACTAGCGGGGGCTCAAGGGCAGTATTTT. It is translated as CASSPGLAGAQGQYF. V and J are TRBV2 and TRBJ2-3; 14 bases agree with TRBD2. The CDR3 is made up of 15 amino acids. J was trimmed by 11 bases and V by 6 bases; bases with no gene match: 10. Germline values: CDR1 SNHLY, CDR2 FYNNEI.

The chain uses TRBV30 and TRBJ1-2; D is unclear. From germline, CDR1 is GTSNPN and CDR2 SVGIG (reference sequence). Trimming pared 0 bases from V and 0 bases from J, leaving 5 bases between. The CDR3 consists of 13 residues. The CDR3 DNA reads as TGTGCCTGGAGTGTACGGGCTAACTATGGCTACACCTTC. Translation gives CAWSVRANYGYTF.

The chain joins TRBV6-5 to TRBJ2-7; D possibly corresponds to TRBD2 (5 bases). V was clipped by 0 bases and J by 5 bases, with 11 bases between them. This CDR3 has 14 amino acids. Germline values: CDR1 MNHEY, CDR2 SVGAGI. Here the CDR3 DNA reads TGTGCCAGCAGTTACTCGAAACTAGTCAACGAGCAGTACTTC. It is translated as CASSYSKLVNEQYF.

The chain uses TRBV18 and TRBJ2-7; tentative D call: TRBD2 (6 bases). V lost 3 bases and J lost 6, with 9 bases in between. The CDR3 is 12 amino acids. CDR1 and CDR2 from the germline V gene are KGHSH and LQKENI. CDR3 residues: CASSPWGVEQYV. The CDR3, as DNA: TGTGCCAGCTCACCCTGGGGGGTCGAGCAGTACGTC.

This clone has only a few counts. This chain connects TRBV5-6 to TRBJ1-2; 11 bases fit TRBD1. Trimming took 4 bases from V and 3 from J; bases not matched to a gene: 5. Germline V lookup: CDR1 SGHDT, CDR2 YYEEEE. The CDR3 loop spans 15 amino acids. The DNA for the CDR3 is TGTGCCAGCAGCATCGGACAGGGGGCATACTATGGCTACACCTTC. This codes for CASSIGQGAYYGYTF.

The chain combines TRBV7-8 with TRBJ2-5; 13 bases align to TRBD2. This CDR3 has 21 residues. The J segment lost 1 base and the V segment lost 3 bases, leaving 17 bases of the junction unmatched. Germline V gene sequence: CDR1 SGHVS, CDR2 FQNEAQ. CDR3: CASSFPGGTSGIRWVQETQYF. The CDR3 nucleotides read TGTGCCAGCAGCTTTCCAGGGGGGACTAGCGGGATTCGATGGGTCCAAGAGACCCAGTACTTC.

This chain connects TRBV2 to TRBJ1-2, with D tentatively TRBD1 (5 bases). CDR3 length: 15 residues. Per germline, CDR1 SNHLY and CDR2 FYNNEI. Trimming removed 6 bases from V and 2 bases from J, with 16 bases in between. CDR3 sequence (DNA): TGTGCCAGCAGCTCTTATACAGGAGAAAACTATGGCTACACCTTC. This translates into CASSSYTGENYGYTF.

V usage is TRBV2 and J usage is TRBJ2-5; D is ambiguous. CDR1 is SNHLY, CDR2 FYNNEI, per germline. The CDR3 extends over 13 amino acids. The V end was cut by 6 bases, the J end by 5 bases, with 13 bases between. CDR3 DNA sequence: TGTGCCAGCAGCGTCGTTTTGAGGGAGACCCAGTACTTC. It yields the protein CASSVVLRETQYF.

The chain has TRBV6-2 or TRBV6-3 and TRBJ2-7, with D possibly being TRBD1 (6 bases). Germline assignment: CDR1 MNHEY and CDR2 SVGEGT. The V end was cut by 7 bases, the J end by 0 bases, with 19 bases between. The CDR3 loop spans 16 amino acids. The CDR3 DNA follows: TGTGCCAGCACCCCCCGGTGGGGGCAAGGCTCCTACGAGCAGTACTTC. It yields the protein CASTPRWGQGSYEQYF.

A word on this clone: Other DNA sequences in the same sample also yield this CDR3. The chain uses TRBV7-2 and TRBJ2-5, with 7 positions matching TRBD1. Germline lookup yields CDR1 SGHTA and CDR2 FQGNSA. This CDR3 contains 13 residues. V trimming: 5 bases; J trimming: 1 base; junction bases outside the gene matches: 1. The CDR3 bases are TGTGCCAGCAGCAGGGACAGCCAAGAGACCCAGTACTTC. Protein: CASSRDSQETQYF.

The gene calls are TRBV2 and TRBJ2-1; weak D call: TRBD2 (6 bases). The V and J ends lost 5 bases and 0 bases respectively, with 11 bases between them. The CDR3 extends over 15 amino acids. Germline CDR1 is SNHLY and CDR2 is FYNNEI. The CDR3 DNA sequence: TGTGCCAGCAGTCAACTAGCTGACTCCTACAATGAGCAGTTCTTC. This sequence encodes CASSQLADSYNEQFF.

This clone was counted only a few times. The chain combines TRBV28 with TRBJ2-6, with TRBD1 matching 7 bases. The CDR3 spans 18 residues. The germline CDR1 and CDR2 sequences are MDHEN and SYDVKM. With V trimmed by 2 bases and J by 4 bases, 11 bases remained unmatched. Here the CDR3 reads CASSLGTVSFLGANVLTF. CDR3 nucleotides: TGTGCCAGCAGTTTAGGGACAGTTTCGTTTCTGGGGGCCAACGTCCTGACTTTC.

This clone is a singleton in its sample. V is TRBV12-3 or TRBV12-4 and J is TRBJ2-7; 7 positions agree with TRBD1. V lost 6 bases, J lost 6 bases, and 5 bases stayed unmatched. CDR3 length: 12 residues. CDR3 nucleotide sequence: TGTGCCAGCAGCCTACAGGGGATCGAGCAGTACTTC. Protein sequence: CASSLQGIEQYF.

DNA of the CDR3: TGCAGTGCTAGTCCAGGGGGAAACTATGGCTACACCTTC. It yields the protein CSASPGGNYGYTF. The rearrangement uses TRBV20-1 and TRBJ1-2, with TRBD1 identical over 7 bases. CDR3 length equals 13 residues. CDR1 is DFQATT, CDR2 SNEGSKA, per germline (reference sequence). Trimming took 3 bases from V and 2 from J; bases not matched to a gene: 3.

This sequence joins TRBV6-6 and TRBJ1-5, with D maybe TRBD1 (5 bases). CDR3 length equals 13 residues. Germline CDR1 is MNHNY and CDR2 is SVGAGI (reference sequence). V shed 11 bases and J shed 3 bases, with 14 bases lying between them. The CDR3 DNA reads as TGTGCCTCGTACAGACAGACCAATCAGCCCCAGCATTTT. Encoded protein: CASYRQTNQPQHF.

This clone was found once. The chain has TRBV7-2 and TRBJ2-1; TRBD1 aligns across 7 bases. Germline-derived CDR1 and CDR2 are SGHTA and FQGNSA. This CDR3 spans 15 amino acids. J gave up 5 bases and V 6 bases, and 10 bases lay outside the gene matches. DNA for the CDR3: TGTGCCAGCAGTTACTTGACAGGGCCGAACAATGAGCAGTTCTTC. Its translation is CASSYLTGPNNEQFF.